This record concerns one T cell receptor (beta chain) sequence. Its antigen specificity is not known. Within one base of it there is no much larger clone, and no base qualities were kept. The donors were included in the validation cohort of 90 to 150 subjects, a group kept apart from the roughly 670-subject first cohort. CDR1 and CDR2 were assigned from the germline V gene as MDHEN and SYDVKM. The CDR3 spans 15 residues, from the cysteine through the phenylalanine. The retained sequence is limited to the CDR3, 45 bases, with the frame set at the first base. V trim: 7 bases; J trim: 4 bases; unmatched bases: 11. The data derive from a study of cytomegalovirus exposure and HLA in healthy donors (TCRdb year 2017). Study-level background: According to a later analysis, the roughly 130 validation repertoires were produced on the same platform as the 600 to 850 repertoires of the first cohort. High-throughput TCR immunosequencing, statistical association of individual TCRs with disease status, and machine learning were combined to predict cytomegalovirus infection status. The aim of the study was to test whether cataloging public T cell receptors could identify signatures of past pathogen exposure. Besides the first cohort of 666 subjects, a separate validation cohort made up of roughly 120 different subjects was used.

The library was made by the immunoSEQ multiplex PCR assay. Processing in the source paper ran as follows. A statistical classification framework was developed to diagnose cytomegalovirus status using the catalog of TCR beta chain sequences. TCRdb re-hosts the immuneACCESS table, in-frame sequences only. Its copies lack some clones; in the studies checked, an unresolved V gene accounts for under half of them, and the cause for the rest is not known. V and J calls plus clone size are reproduced from that table; the DNA served to infer D and trimming. The sample contains approximately 230,000 clones, approximately 84% of them found a single time. Around 11% of the sample is held by the ten biggest clonotypes. Here is what the overall study found, with its caveats: Subsequent analysis determined that TCRs grouped into clusters in the first cohort also showed a tendency toward co-occurrence across the roughly 120 validation repertoires, and 90% to 95% of cluster scores exceeded 0. In the study, roughly 160 TCR beta chains were listed as associated with cytomegalovirus. A few of the identified cytomegalovirus-associated TCR beta chains were confirmed in vitro to be specific for cytomegalovirus antigens. Most TCR sequences were seen in very few donors, while some public TCRs were found in many individuals. It was suggested by the authors that the approach could potentially be generalized to other disease states and immunological phenotypes. The classifier was reported to diagnose cytomegalovirus status with high specificity and sensitivity in both the original cohort and the validation cohort. A later analysis lacked HLA typing for the validation cohort, so it scored co-occurrence in that cohort across all 110 or so repertoires.

The specimen sequenced was PBMCs. The chain was built from TRBV28 and TRBJ2-7; TRBD2 agrees with 9 junctional bases. The sequence was collected from a man younger than 30 in good health and CMV-seropositive. Here the CDR3 is given as CASTDGTSPLYEQYF. Read as DNA, the sequence is TGTGCCAGCACCGATGGGACTAGCCCGCTATACGAGCAGTACTTC.